The 25 T cell receptor beta chains below all came from one sample that was sequenced in a study of blood T cell repertoires in COVID-19. Assay: immunoSEQ multiplex PCR; the TCRdb copy retains only in-frame clones and omits some. This table has approximately 380,000 clones, roughly nine tenths appearing once. The sequenced sample consisted of PBMCs or T cells enriched from blood (not recorded which). The receptors originated from a woman in her 40s who had been exposed to COVID-19.

The rearrangement uses TRBV4-3 and TRBJ1-2, with 7 bases identical to TRBD1. Germline loops: CDR1 LGHNA, CDR2 YSLEER. Trimming cost V 0 bases and J 8 bases; bases outside gene matches: 9. This CDR3 is 15 amino acids long. The CDR3 DNA follows: TGCGCCAGCAGCCAAGATGTCGCACAGGGGCAGGGCTACACCTTC. This sequence encodes CASSQDVAQGQGYTF.

The J gene is TRBJ1-2, the V gene TRBV6-5; 7 bases match TRBD1. Germline V lookup: CDR1 MNHEY, CDR2 SVGAGI. V trimming: 6 bases; J trimming: 5 bases; junction bases outside the gene matches: 9. This CDR3 region has 14 residues. CDR3 in DNA: TGTGCCAGCAGACCACAGGGGATTAAGTATGGCTACACCTTC. It codes for CASRPQGIKYGYTF.

The rearrangement links TRBV5-1 to TRBJ2-1, with 7 nucleotides matching TRBD1. Germline CDR1 reads SGHRS; CDR2 reads YFSETQ. After removal of 4 bases from V and 4 bases from J, the junction contained 14 bases not matched to a gene. The CDR3 runs to 17 residues. The CDR3 spells CASSTGPDRVFYNEQFF. The CDR3 DNA follows: TGCGCCAGCAGCACGGGGCCCGACAGGGTGTTTTACAATGAGCAGTTCTTC.

This chain links TRBV2 with TRBJ2-1; D is undetermined. Germline CDR1 reads SNHLY; CDR2 reads FYNNEI. This CDR3 spans 10 amino acids. V lost 2 bases to trimming and J lost 15 bases, with 8 bases between them. DNA of the CDR3: TGTGCCAGCAGTGAAAGTCTACCGTTCTTC. This sequence encodes CASSESLPFF.

CDR3 bases: TGTGCCAGTAGCCGCCGGGGGACTAGCGGGGGGACCGGGGAGCTGTTTTTT. It specifies CASSRRGTSGGTGELFF. The V call is TRBV19, the J call TRBJ2-2, with 15 bases that match TRBD2. J was trimmed by 5 bases and V by 6 bases; bases with no gene match: 7. In germline, CDR1 is LNHDA, CDR2 SQIVND (reference sequence). The CDR3 sequence is 17 residues long.

The J gene is TRBJ2-2, the V gene TRBV6-5, with D unresolved. CDR3 length equals 16 residues. The germline V and J ends were trimmed by 2 bases and 3 bases, with 13 bases remaining between them. CDR1 and CDR2 (germline): MNHEY, SVGAGI. CDR3 amino acids: CASSYRSLTYTGELFF. In DNA, the CDR3 is TGTGCCAGCAGTTACCGGAGCCTAACTTACACCGGGGAGCTGTTTTTT.

CDR3 DNA: TGTGCCAGCAGCGCCGGGACTAGCGGGAGTTGGGCCAAAAACATTCAGTACTTC. The encoded protein is CASSAGTSGSWAKNIQYF. J is TRBJ2-4 and V is TRBV5-6, with 14 positions matching TRBD2. CDR1 is SGHDT and CDR2 is YYEEEE in the germline V gene. The CDR3 has 18 amino acids. The V segment lost 4 bases and the J segment 1 base; nucleotides outside the gene matches: 7.

The chain employs TRBV4-1 and TRBJ1-4; possibly TRBD1 for D (6 bases). Trimming stripped 4 bases from V and 8 bases from J, with 17 bases between. This CDR3 has 15 residues. Germline V lookup: CDR1 MGHRA, CDR2 YSYEKL. The CDR3 DNA sequence: TGCGCCAGCAGCCTCGACCCGGGGGGCAAAGAAAAACTGTTTTTT. It encodes CASSLDPGGKEKLFF.

The chain links TRBV2 to TRBJ2-5; D gene unclear. The ends were cut back, 7 bases at V and 5 bases at J, with 11 bases in the middle. CDR1 and CDR2 (germline): SNHLY, FYNNEI. CDR3 size: 12 residues. CDR3 nucleotide sequence: TGTGCCAGCACCCCGTCCCGGGAGACCCAGTACTTC. Its translation: CASTPSRETQYF.

The V call is TRBV7-9, the J call TRBJ2-5, with D uncertain. The germline V and J ends were trimmed by 2 bases and 0 bases, with 7 bases remaining between them. The germline CDR1 and CDR2 sequences are SEHNR and FQNEAQ (reference sequence). The CDR3 runs 14 residues. The CDR3 region has the DNA TGTGCCAGCAGCTTAAGGAGCGACCAAGAGACCCAGTACTTC. This sequence encodes CASSLRSDQETQYF.

V and J are TRBV5-1 and TRBJ1-3, with 9 nucleotides matching TRBD1. The germline CDR1 and CDR2 sequences are SGHRS and YFSETQ. The trim removed 5 bases at V and 3 bases at J, leaving 3 bases unmatched. The length of the CDR3 is 14 residues. The CDR3 loop reads CASRQGAIGNTIYF. CDR3 bases: TGCGCCAGCAGACAGGGGGCAATTGGAAACACCATATATTTT.

This clone was seen a handful of times. The chain carries TRBV19 and TRBJ1-5; weak D call: TRBD1 (5 bases). Germline CDR1 reads LNHDA; CDR2 reads SQIVND (reference sequence). The germline V and J ends were trimmed by 3 bases and 3 bases, with 12 bases remaining between them. The CDR3 contains 15 residues. CDR3 coding DNA: TGTGCCAGTAGTATCAAACAGGAGTTCAATCAGCCCCAGCATTTT. It translates to CASSIKQEFNQPQHF.

The count of this clone is one. Distinct nucleotide sequences in the sample also encode this CDR3. The chain employs TRBV12-3 or TRBV12-4 and TRBJ1-2, with D perhaps TRBD1 (5 bases). V lost 2 bases to trimming and J lost 4 bases, with 8 bases between them. The CDR3 covers 13 residues. CDR3 sequence: CASSLSGSYGYTF. DNA for the CDR3: TGTGCCAGCAGTTTATCAGGGTCCTATGGCTACACCTTC.

The count of this clone is one. The V and J genes are TRBV2 and TRBJ1-2; D is uncertain. V lost 2 bases, J lost 4 bases, and 14 bases lay in between. This CDR3 is 15 amino acids long. Germline CDR1 and CDR2: SNHLY and FYNNEI. The CDR3 DNA is TGTGCCAGCAGTGAACAGCACCCCGAGGCCTATGGCTACACCTTC. It codes for CASSEQHPEAYGYTF.

The chain has TRBV5-1 and TRBJ2-7, with 8 positions matching TRBD2. Germline CDR1 SGHRS, CDR2 YFSETQ. The CDR3 has 13 residues. V was clipped by 3 bases and J by 4 bases; unmatched bases: 3. Here the CDR3 reads CASSWTSRYEQYF. The CDR3 DNA reads TGCGCCAGCAGCTGGACTAGCCGTTACGAGCAGTACTTC.

V is TRBV21-1 and J is TRBJ2-3; TRBD1, the table's D call, lacks a check against the DNA. TRBV21-1 is reported as a pseudogene. This CDR3 has 14 residues. The CDR3 bases are TGTGCCAGCAGCAAGGGCCCCCTACTTGGTACGCAGTATTTT. Its protein product is CASSKGPLLGTQYF.

The chain carries TRBV27 and TRBJ2-5, with 8 bases that match TRBD2. J gave up 1 base and V 6 bases, and 4 bases lay outside the gene matches. Germline assignment: CDR1 MNHEY and CDR2 SMNVEV (reference sequence). This CDR3 has 14 amino acids. This CDR3 is CASSRGGSQETQYF. In DNA form, the CDR3 reads TGTGCCAGCAGCCGCGGGGGGTCCCAAGAGACCCAGTACTTC.

The V call is TRBV7-8, the J call TRBJ1-4, with 7 bases that match TRBD1. V dropped 1 base and J dropped 7; count of bases not matched to a gene: 6. The CDR3 spans 15 residues. Per the germline V gene, CDR1 is SGHVS and CDR2 is FQNEAQ. CDR3 protein: CASSLEYAGGEKLFF. The CDR3 DNA sequence: TGTGCCAGCAGCTTAGAGTATGCAGGGGGTGAAAAACTGTTTTTT.

The chain joins TRBV5-1 to TRBJ2-7; 7 bases are shared with TRBD1. The CDR3 extends over 15 amino acids. V shed 0 bases and J 2 bases; nucleotides not matched to a gene: 5. Per the germline V gene, CDR1 is SGHRS and CDR2 is YFSETQ. The CDR3 nucleotides are TGCGCCAGCAGCTTGGAAATTGACAGGGCCTACGAGCAGTACTTC. It translates to CASSLEIDRAYEQYF.

The chain is built from TRBV15 and TRBJ1-5, with unresolved D. The germline V and J ends were trimmed by 1 base and 3 bases, with 4 bases remaining between them. In germline, CDR1 is LNHNV, CDR2 YYDKDF (reference sequence). The CDR3 totals 13 residues. This chain's CDR3 is CATSRALNQPQHF. CDR3 in DNA: TGTGCCACCAGCAGAGCTCTCAATCAGCCCCAGCATTTT.

This clone has just one count. The chain is built from TRBV28 and TRBJ2-1, with 10 bases that match TRBD1. Germline V lookup: CDR1 MDHEN, CDR2 SYDVKM. Trimming cost V 6 bases and J 4 bases; bases outside gene matches: 6. CDR3 length: 15 amino acids. The CDR3 nucleotides are TGTGCCAGCAGCTCCGGACAGGGGGATTACAATGAGCAGTTCTTC. This gives the protein CASSSGQGDYNEQFF.

The chain has TRBV6-2 or TRBV6-3 and TRBJ1-1; TRBD1 agrees at 8 bases. Looked up from germline, CDR1 is MNHEY and CDR2 is SVGEGT. V shed 5 bases and J 4 bases; nucleotides not matched to a gene: 18. The CDR3 contains 18 residues. For the CDR3, the DNA is TGTGCCAGCAGTCCACTAGCTTGGGGGGACAGGCGGCCCACTGAAGCTTTCTTT. This encodes CASSPLAWGDRRPTEAFF.

The V gene is TRBV5-1, the J gene TRBJ1-6, with a tentative D call TRBD1 (5 bases). The CDR3 length is 16 residues. Between the trimmed V and J ends, which lost 4 bases and 2 bases, there was a span of 13 bases. The germline V gene has CDR1 SGHRS and CDR2 YFSETQ. The CDR3 DNA follows: TGCGCCAGCAGCGCCGGGACTGCTACCTATAATTCACCCCTCCACTTT. Amino acids: CASSAGTATYNSPLHF.

This clone was detected only once. The V gene is TRBV11-2, the J gene TRBJ2-1, with D tentatively TRBD1 (5 bases). Germline CDR1 is SGHAT and CDR2 is FQNNGV. V lost 4 bases to trimming and J lost 5 bases, with 21 bases between them. The CDR3 length is 17 residues. The CDR3 DNA sequence: TGTGCCAGCAGCTCCGGGCCCGAGATGGAAGGGGACAATGAGCAGTTCTTC. Translation: CASSSGPEMEGDNEQFF.

The chain joins TRBV6-2 or TRBV6-3 to TRBJ2-7; unclear D gene. Trimming removed 2 bases at V and 2 bases at J, with 10 bases between. This CDR3 spans 14 amino acids. From germline, CDR1 is MNHEY and CDR2 SVGEGT. The CDR3 DNA reads as TGTGCCAGCAGTTACGTTCTGGGCACCTACGAGCAGTACTTC. It specifies CASSYVLGTYEQYF.